This paragraph reports one T cell receptor beta chain. Antigen specificity is unknown. Cultured CD4+ T cell DNA underwent sequencing with the Oncomine TCR Beta short-read assay. TCRdb reprocessed the PCR reads via MiXCR and lists one record per CDR3 protein. In the table there are approximately 20,000 distinct CDR3 sequences, under 60% of which are singletons. The record originates from a study of vaccination and CD4 T cells after COVID-19. Regarding treatment: roughly 11-day PBMC culture with coronavirus spike peptide pools or control peptides (ViraFEST assay). Germline loops: CDR1 SGHTA, CDR2 FQGNSA. The CDR3 contains 15 residues. V was cut by 5 bases and J by 1 base, with 14 bases left in between.

The receptor's source is a human donor who had recovered from COVID-19. Input material: CD4+ T cells from blood, cultured in vitro. This chain links TRBV7-2 with TRBJ2-5, with TRBD1 as a possible D gene (6 bases). The CDR3 loop reads CASSPNYRAQETQYF. As DNA, the CDR3 is TGTGCCAGCAGCCCGAACTACAGGGCCCAAGAGACCCAGTACTTC.